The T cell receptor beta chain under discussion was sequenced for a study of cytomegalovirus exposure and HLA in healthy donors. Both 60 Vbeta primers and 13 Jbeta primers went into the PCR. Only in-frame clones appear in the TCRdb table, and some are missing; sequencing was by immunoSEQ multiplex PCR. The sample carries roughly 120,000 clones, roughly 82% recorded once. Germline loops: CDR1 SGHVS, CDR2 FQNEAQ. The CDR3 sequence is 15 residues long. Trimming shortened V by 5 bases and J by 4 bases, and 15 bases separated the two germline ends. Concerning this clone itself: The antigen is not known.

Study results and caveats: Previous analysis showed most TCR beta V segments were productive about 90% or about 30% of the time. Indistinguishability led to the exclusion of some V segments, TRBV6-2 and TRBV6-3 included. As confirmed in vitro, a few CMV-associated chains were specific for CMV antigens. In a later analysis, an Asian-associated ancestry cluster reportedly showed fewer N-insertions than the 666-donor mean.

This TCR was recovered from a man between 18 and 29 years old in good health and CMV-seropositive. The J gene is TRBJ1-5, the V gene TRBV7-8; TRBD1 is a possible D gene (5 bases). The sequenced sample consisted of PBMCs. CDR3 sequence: CASSQDGAGNQPQHF. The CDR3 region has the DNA TGTGCCAGCAGCCAGGACGGGGCGGGGAATCAGCCCCAGCATTTT.